What follows describes a single TCR beta chain. The junction departs from the called germline gene at one end, perhaps through a read error. These data are taken from a study of blood T cell repertoires in COVID-19. The CDR3 covers 11 residues. From germline, CDR1 is DFQATT and CDR2 SNEGSKA (reference sequence). Repertoires were generated with immunoSEQ multiplex PCR, while TCRdb's copy carries only in-frame clones and drops some. The sample lists roughly 160,000 clones; around 83% were seen once. The clonotype comes from a woman aged 50 to 60 with COVID-19, enrolled during active disease. V is TRBV20-1 and J is TRBJ2-3, with D possibly being TRBD1 (6 bases). Sample: peripheral blood. This CDR3 reads CSAREAGQFVF. Here the CDR3 DNA reads TGCAGTGCTAGAGAGGCCGGACAGTTCGTTTTT.